This entry lists 14 T cell receptor beta chains sequenced from one sample in a study of memory CD8 T cells in hepatitis C reinfection. The time point is: peak reinfection, 3 to 8 weeks after reinfection detection. TCR sequencing was done directly ex vivo on sorted cells, without expansion in vitro. Sequencing used immunoSEQ multiplex PCR; TCRdb keeps in-frame clones, though not all of them. The table includes tens of thousands of clones, 85% to 90% detected once. The sequenced material came from naive CD8+ T cells sorted from blood. All receptors derive from a man aged 18 to 30 with hepatitis C virus infection.

The chain links TRBV6-1 to TRBJ2-1; D remains ambiguous. The germline V gene encodes CDR1 MNHNS and CDR2 SASEGT. This CDR3 has 14 residues. V was trimmed by 8 bases and J by 0 bases, leaving 11 bases between them. The CDR3 DNA reads as TGTGCCAGCGGGCCTTCTTCCTCCTACAATGAGCAGTTCTTC. Protein: CASGPSSSYNEQFF.

V usage is TRBV5-4 and J usage is TRBJ2-3; 10 nucleotides line up with TRBD1. This CDR3 has 15 residues. With V trimmed by 4 bases and J by 4 bases, 6 bases remained unmatched. Germline assignment: CDR1 SGHNT and CDR2 YYREEE (reference sequence). The CDR3 sequence is CASSLGQGFSDTQYF. The CDR3 region has the DNA TGTGCCAGCAGCCTGGGACAGGGGTTTTCAGATACGCAGTATTTT. The complete variable domain, with remaining parts taken from reference TRBV5-4 and TRBJ2-3, reads ETGVTQSPTHLIKTRGQQVTLRCSSQSGHNTVSWYQQALGQGPQFIFQYYREEENGRGNFPPRFSGLQFPNYSSELNVNALELDDSALYLCASSLGQGFSDTQYFGPGTRLTVL.

The gene calls are TRBV19 and TRBJ1-2, with TRBD1 matching 12 bases. The germline V gene has CDR1 LNHDA and CDR2 SQIVND (reference sequence). CDR3 length: 16 amino acids. J gave up 8 bases and V 3 bases, and 10 bases lay outside the gene matches. The CDR3 is CASSIGTGGADFGYTF. The CDR3 region has the DNA TGTGCCAGTAGTATTGGGACAGGGGGCGCAGATTTCGGCTACACCTTC.

The rearrangement links TRBV7-9 to TRBJ1-1, with TRBD1 matching over 8 bases. J lost 5 bases, V lost 5 bases, and 10 bases had no gene match. The CDR3 sequence is 15 residues long. In germline, CDR1 is SEHNR, CDR2 FQNEAQ (reference sequence). The CDR3 reads CASSPVTGARTEAFF. The DNA of the CDR3 is TGTGCCAGCAGCCCTGTGACAGGGGCGAGAACTGAAGCTTTCTTT.

This chain uses TRBV5-4 with TRBJ2-1, with D possibly being TRBD1 (6 bases). V was cut by 2 bases and J by 2 bases, with 11 bases left in between. This CDR3 spans 15 amino acids. Germline CDR1 SGHNT, CDR2 YYREEE (reference sequence). CDR3 protein: CASSLEQGAYNEQFF. CDR3 nucleotides: TGTGCCAGCAGCTTAGAACAGGGCGCCTACAATGAGCAGTTCTTC.

V usage is TRBV2 and J usage is TRBJ2-1, with TRBD2 matching 15 bases. The germline gives CDR1 SNHLY, CDR2 FYNNEI. The CDR3 covers 16 residues. With V trimmed by 6 bases and J by 12 bases, 12 bases remained unmatched. The CDR3 region is CASRTGLAGGGGGQFF. For the CDR3, the DNA is TGTGCCAGCAGGACCGGACTAGCGGGGGGGGGAGGTGGGCAGTTCTTC.

CDR3 nucleotide sequence: TGTGCCAGTAGGTCAACCGACAGCTACGAGCAGTACTTC. This translates into CASRSTDSYEQYF. The rearrangement joins TRBV19 to TRBJ2-7; a possible D gene is TRBD1 (5 bases). This CDR3 contains 13 residues. Per germline, CDR1 LNHDA and CDR2 SQIVND (reference sequence). V was trimmed by 6 bases and J by 3 bases, leaving 12 bases between them.

The chain uses TRBV28 and TRBJ2-5; TRBD2 agrees at 7 bases. V gave up 6 bases and J gave up 1 base; unmatched junction bases: 5. CDR1 MDHEN and CDR2 SYDVKM come from the germline V gene. The CDR3 consists of 14 residues. CDR3 DNA sequence: TGTGCCAGCAGCCAGCGGGGCCCCCAAGAGACCCAGTACTTC. It encodes CASSQRGPQETQYF.

The rearrangement links TRBV19 to TRBJ1-1; D is perhaps TRBD1 (6 bases). This CDR3 spans 13 amino acids. The germline V gene has CDR1 LNHDA and CDR2 SQIVND (reference sequence). Trimming cost V 1 base and J 8 bases, with 11 bases left between them. The CDR3 DNA is TGTGCCAGTAGTATAGCACAGGGTTTAGAAGCTTTCTTT. The encoded protein is CASSIAQGLEAFF.

The J gene is TRBJ2-3, the V gene TRBV4-2, with TRBD1 as a possible D gene (5 bases). There are 17 residues in the CDR3. Trimming removed 1 base at V and 2 bases at J, with 16 bases between. The germline V gene encodes CDR1 LGHNA and CDR2 YNFKEQ. In DNA form, the CDR3 reads TGTGCCAGCAGCCAAGGTATCGGATGGGGCCCCACAGATACGCAGTATTTT. Its translation: CASSQGIGWGPTDTQYF.

V usage is TRBV11-2 and J usage is TRBJ2-5; D is ambiguous. CDR1 SGHAT and CDR2 FQNNGV come from the germline V gene. The CDR3 has 17 amino acids. V was pared by 1 base and J by 0 bases, with 15 bases between. CDR3 nucleotide sequence: TGTGCCAGCAGCTTAGGTGTCCAGGCTTATAACCAAGAGACCCAGTACTTC. Its protein product is CASSLGVQAYNQETQYF.

V is TRBV7-2 and J is TRBJ1-2, with 12 bases that match TRBD1. The germline V gene encodes CDR1 SGHTA and CDR2 FQGNSA. CDR3 length equals 15 residues. The J segment lost 7 bases and the V segment lost 5 bases, leaving 8 bases of the junction unmatched. The CDR3 spells CASSRPGQGAIGYTF. CDR3 bases: TGTGCCAGCAGCCGACCGGGACAGGGGGCGATTGGCTACACCTTC.

This clone was recorded once. The chain links TRBV25-1 to TRBJ2-7; the D gene is possibly TRBD2 (6 bases). The CDR3 contains 11 residues. Germline lookup yields CDR1 MGHDK and CDR2 SYGVNS. The V gene lost 10 bases and the J gene lost 6 bases, with 13 bases spanning the gap. CDR3 sequence: CAIGQGGEQYF. CDR3 coding DNA: TGTGCCATTGGGCAGGGAGGCGAGCAGTACTTC.

This sequence joins TRBV30 and TRBJ2-7, with 7 bases that match TRBD2. The CDR3 runs to 13 residues. From germline, CDR1 is GTSNPN and CDR2 SVGIG (reference sequence). The V and J ends lost 0 bases and 4 bases, in that order; junction bases with no gene match: 3. The CDR3 region has the DNA TGTGCCTGGAGTGTGGGAGCGGGGTACGAGCAGTACGTC. The encoded protein is CAWSVGAGYEQYV.